These 2 T cell receptor beta chains share one sample of origin, sequenced in a study of control samples from healthy donors and cancer patients. Clones were sequenced by immunoSEQ multiplex PCR, and TCRdb holds only the in-frame ones, with some missing. The repertoire holds about 120,000 clones, with approximately 87% as singletons. The specimen sequenced was blood. Receptors were obtained from a man aged 25-40 years in good health.

The chain links TRBV10-3 to TRBJ1-5; D call uncertain. The CDR3 runs to 13 residues. Per the germline V gene, CDR1 is ENHRY and CDR2 is SYGVKD. V was trimmed by 7 bases and J by 5 bases, leaving 12 bases between them. The CDR3 spells CAITGQADQPQHF. CDR3 coding DNA: TGTGCCATCACGGGCCAGGCTGATCAGCCCCAGCATTTT.

The chain combines TRBV28 with TRBJ2-7; the match to TRBD1 covers 10 bases. This CDR3 contains 15 residues. Germline CDR1 is MDHEN and CDR2 is SYDVKM. V dropped 5 bases and J dropped 5; count of bases not matched to a gene: 9. The CDR3 here is CASSPHIDRGHEQYV. The DNA for the CDR3 is TGTGCCAGCAGTCCACACATTGACAGGGGGCACGAGCAGTACGTC.